The 20 T cell receptor beta chains reported below all come from one sample, sequenced in a study of PD-1 blockade in classical Hodgkin lymphoma. Time point indicated: cycle 4 day 1 (C4D1), after 6 weeks of nivolumab. In every patient, relapse followed autologous stem cell transplantation, while exposure to brentuximab vedotin differed. The table came from immunoSEQ multiplex PCR; TCRdb's copy has only in-frame clones and leaves some out. The table includes tens of thousands of clones, 80% detected once. The specimen was peripheral blood mononuclear cells (PBMCs), collected before the fourth cycle of nivolumab. The receptors stem from a human donor with classical Hodgkin lymphoma.

The chain recombines TRBV5-4 with TRBJ1-4; the D gene is possibly TRBD1 (5 bases). The V end was cut by 1 base, the J end by 8 bases, with 15 bases between. CDR1 SGHNT and CDR2 YYREEE come from the germline V gene (reference sequence). The CDR3 spans 15 residues. This CDR3 reads CASSLSGHWGEKLFF. The CDR3 DNA reads TGTGCCAGCAGCTTGAGTGGACACTGGGGGGAAAAACTGTTTTTT. The variable domain in full, with the rest retrieved from reference TRBV5-4 and TRBJ1-4, is ETGVTQSPTHLIKTRGQQVTLRCSSQSGHNTVSWYQQALGQGPQFIFQYYREEENGRGNFPPRFSGLQFPNYSSELNVNALELDDSALYLCASSLSGHWGEKLFFGSGTQLSVL.

The chain combines TRBV6-5 with TRBJ2-5; 11 bases are a match to TRBD2. With 8 bases clipped from V and 5 bases from J, the junction kept 4 bases outside the gene matches. Germline assignment: CDR1 MNHEY and CDR2 SVGAGI. The CDR3 has 13 residues. The CDR3 DNA is TGTGCCAGCGCGATAGCGGGAGGGGAGACCCAGTACTTC. Residues: CASAIAGGETQYF.

The chain links TRBV11-2 to TRBJ1-6; D call uncertain. CDR1 and CDR2 from the germline V gene are SGHAT and FQNNGV. Trimming left V 1 base short and J 2 bases short, with 12 bases between. This CDR3 is 17 amino acids long. The CDR3, as DNA: TGTGCCAGCAGCTTAGGGGCCCAGAGGGCCTATAATTCACCCCTCCACTTT. Translating it yields CASSLGAQRAYNSPLHF.

This chain links TRBV7-9 with TRBJ2-7, with a weak D call TRBD1 (6 bases). Trimming took 5 bases from V and 7 from J, leaving 18 bases between them. Germline V gene sequence: CDR1 SEHNR, CDR2 FQNEAQ (reference sequence). CDR3 length: 14 amino acids. The CDR3 protein is CASSPDRTRREQYF. The CDR3 coding sequence is TGTGCCAGCAGCCCCGACAGGACCCGGCGGGAGCAGTACTTC.

This chain joins TRBV7-9 and TRBJ1-2; D is ambiguous. CDR1 is SEHNR, CDR2 FQNEAQ, per germline (reference sequence). The ends were cut back, 7 bases at V and 6 bases at J, with 12 bases in the middle. The CDR3 sequence is 12 residues long. This CDR3 reads CASNPSGDGYTF. CDR3 DNA sequence: TGTGCCAGCAACCCGAGTGGGGATGGCTACACCTTC.

This chain links TRBV28 with TRBJ2-3, with D tentatively TRBD2 (6 bases). Trimming stripped 3 bases from V and 0 bases from J, with 10 bases between. CDR3 size: 15 residues. Germline CDR1 reads MDHEN; CDR2 reads SYDVKM. Here the CDR3 reads CASSLGDFSTDTQYF. In nucleotides, the CDR3 is TGTGCCAGCAGTTTGGGGGACTTTAGCACAGATACGCAGTATTTT.

This chain uses TRBV15 with TRBJ1-2; D not certain. The CDR3 totals 14 residues. CDR1 and CDR2 (germline): LNHNV, YYDKDF (reference sequence). Deletions cut 0 bases from V and 5 bases from J, with 10 bases between. This chain's CDR3 is CATSRDYEDYGYTF. CDR3 DNA: TGTGCCACCAGCAGAGATTATGAGGATTATGGCTACACCTTC.

This clone came up many times. Other DNA variants within this sample encode the same CDR3. This chain uses TRBV2 with TRBJ2-7, with 7 positions matching TRBD1. The ends lost 6 bases at V and 2 bases at J; junction bases unmatched: 7. The CDR3 spans 14 residues. Germline V lookup: CDR1 SNHLY, CDR2 FYNNEI. The CDR3 DNA is TGTGCCAGCAGACGACAGGGTGACCCCTACGAGCAGTACTTC. This encodes CASRRQGDPYEQYF. The complete variable domain, with remaining parts taken from reference TRBV2 and TRBJ2-7, reads EPEVTQTPSHQVTQMGQEVILRCVPISNHLYFYWYRQILGQKVEFLVSFYNNEISEKSEIFDDQFSVERPDGSNFTLKIRSTKLEDSAMYFCASRRQGDPYEQYFGPGTRLTVT.

This clone has a single count. CDR3 in amino acids: CASSDPGTGGNEKLFF. Written as DNA, the CDR3 is TGTGCCAGCAGTGATCCCGGGACAGGGGGTAACGAAAAACTGTTTTTT. The chain has TRBV25-1 and TRBJ1-4; 11 bases match TRBD1. The CDR3 extends over 16 amino acids. Germline V CDR1 and CDR2: MGHDK, SYGVNS. After removal of 3 bases from V and 8 bases from J, the junction contained 8 bases not matched to a gene.

This clone was seen a handful of times. The genes are TRBV30 and TRBJ1-1; D is unclear. Looked up from germline, CDR1 is GTSNPN and CDR2 is SVGIG (reference sequence). Deletions cut 4 bases from V and 4 bases from J, with 7 bases between. The CDR3 loop spans 11 amino acids. The CDR3 loop reads CAWTRGTEAFF. In nucleotides, the CDR3 is TGTGCCTGGACCCGGGGCACTGAAGCTTTCTTT.

The J gene is TRBJ1-5, the V gene TRBV2; D ambiguous. Germline CDR1 SNHLY, CDR2 FYNNEI. There are 14 residues in the CDR3. Trimming removed 4 bases from V and 2 bases from J, with 9 bases in between. The CDR3 reads CASSGGERNQPQHF. The CDR3 DNA is TGTGCCAGCAGTGGGGGTGAACGCAATCAGCCCCAGCATTTT.

This clone showed up just once. The genes are TRBV18 and TRBJ2-7, with 11 nucleotides matching TRBD2. CDR3 length equals 15 residues. Germline-derived CDR1 and CDR2 are KGHSH and LQKENI. V was clipped by 2 bases and J by 4 bases; unmatched bases: 4. The CDR3 is CASSPGTSGNYEQYF. Here the CDR3 DNA reads TGTGCCAGCTCACCAGGGACTAGCGGCAATTACGAGCAGTACTTC. Supplemented by reference TRBV18 and TRBJ2-7, the full variable domain reads NAGVMQNPRHLVRRRGQEARLRCSPMKGHSHVYWYRQLPEEGLKFMVYLQKENIIDESGMPKERFSAEFPKEGPSILRIQQVVRGDSAAYFCASSPGTSGNYEQYFGPGTRLTVT.

The chain employs TRBV14 and TRBJ2-1, with no clear D. This CDR3 has 16 amino acids. V shed 2 bases and J shed 0 bases, with 11 bases lying between them. Germline loops: CDR1 SGHDN, CDR2 FVKESK. The CDR3 DNA is TGTGCCAGCAGCCAAAATGGCGGCACCTCCTACAATGAGCAGTTCTTC. This gives the protein CASSQNGGTSYNEQFF. Full variable domain (remainder filled in from reference TRBV14 and TRBJ2-1): EAGVTQFPSHSVIEKGQTVTLRCDPISGHDNLYWYRRVMGKEIKFLLHFVKESKQDESGMPNNRFLAERTGGTYSTLKVQPAELEDSGVYFCASSQNGGTSYNEQFFGPGTRLTVL.

This chain links TRBV2 with TRBJ2-4, with TRBD2 matching over 13 bases. CDR1 and CDR2 (germline): SNHLY, FYNNEI. The CDR3 totals 13 residues. Trimming cost V 3 bases and J 15 bases; bases outside gene matches: 5. The CDR3 protein is CASSDLLAGGGYF. The CDR3 DNA reads as TGTGCCAGCAGTGATCTACTAGCGGGAGGGGGGTACTTC.

This chain connects TRBV10-3 to TRBJ1-1; the match to TRBD1 covers 10 bases. This CDR3 region has 14 residues. V shed 6 bases and J 5 bases; nucleotides not matched to a gene: 6. Germline assignment: CDR1 ENHRY and CDR2 SYGVKD. In DNA form, the CDR3 reads TGTGCCATCAGGCTGGGGACAGGGGCGACTGAAGCTTTCTTT. Protein: CAIRLGTGATEAFF.

The chain carries TRBV5-4 and TRBJ1-2; maybe TRBD1 (6 bases). V lost 4 bases, J lost 0 bases, and 13 bases lay in between. The CDR3 is 15 amino acids. Germline CDR1 and CDR2: SGHNT and YYREEE (reference sequence). Written as DNA, the CDR3 is TGTGCCAGCAGCCCCGGGACACCCCCTAACTATGGCTACACCTTC. It encodes CASSPGTPPNYGYTF.

Concerning this clone itself: Other DNA sequences in the sample encode the same CDR3. The rearrangement links TRBV5-4 to TRBJ2-7; D tentatively reads TRBD1 or TRBD2 (5 bases each). CDR3 length: 13 amino acids. CDR1 SGHNT and CDR2 YYREEE come from the germline V gene (reference sequence). Trimming removed 1 base from V and 4 bases from J, with 9 bases in between. Here the CDR3 reads CASSLQGGYEQYF. The CDR3 region has the DNA TGTGCCAGCAGCTTGCAGGGCGGGTACGAGCAGTACTTC.

V and J are TRBV28 and TRBJ1-1, with 8 bases aligning to TRBD1. With 5 bases clipped from V and 10 bases from J, the junction kept 12 bases outside the gene matches. The germline CDR1 and CDR2 sequences are MDHEN and SYDVKM. This CDR3 comprises 14 residues. CDR3 DNA sequence: TGTGCCAGCAGTCCGGCGGACAGGGAAGGGGGAGCTTTCTTT. Residues: CASSPADREGGAFF.

The V gene is TRBV6-5, the J gene TRBJ1-1, with D perhaps TRBD1 (6 bases). CDR1 and CDR2 from the germline V gene are MNHEY and SVGAGI. Trimming took off 5 bases at V and 4 bases at J, with 14 bases between the two ends. This CDR3 contains 14 residues. CDR3 sequence: CASSHRDGGTEAFF. In DNA form, the CDR3 reads TGTGCCAGCAGTCACAGGGATGGGGGCACTGAAGCTTTCTTT.

The chain employs TRBV2 and TRBJ2-2; TRBD1 might be the D (5 bases). Trimming removed 5 bases from V and 3 bases from J, with 10 bases in between. From germline, CDR1 is SNHLY and CDR2 FYNNEI. CDR3 size: 14 residues. CDR3 in amino acids: CASSIQGYTGELFF. DNA of the CDR3: TGTGCCAGCAGTATCCAGGGTTACACCGGGGAGCTGTTTTTT. The variable domain in full, with the rest retrieved from reference TRBV2 and TRBJ2-2, is EPEVTQTPSHQVTQMGQEVILRCVPISNHLYFYWYRQILGQKVEFLVSFYNNEISEKSEIFDDQFSVERPDGSNFTLKIRSTKLEDSAMYFCASSIQGYTGELFFGEGSRLTVL.